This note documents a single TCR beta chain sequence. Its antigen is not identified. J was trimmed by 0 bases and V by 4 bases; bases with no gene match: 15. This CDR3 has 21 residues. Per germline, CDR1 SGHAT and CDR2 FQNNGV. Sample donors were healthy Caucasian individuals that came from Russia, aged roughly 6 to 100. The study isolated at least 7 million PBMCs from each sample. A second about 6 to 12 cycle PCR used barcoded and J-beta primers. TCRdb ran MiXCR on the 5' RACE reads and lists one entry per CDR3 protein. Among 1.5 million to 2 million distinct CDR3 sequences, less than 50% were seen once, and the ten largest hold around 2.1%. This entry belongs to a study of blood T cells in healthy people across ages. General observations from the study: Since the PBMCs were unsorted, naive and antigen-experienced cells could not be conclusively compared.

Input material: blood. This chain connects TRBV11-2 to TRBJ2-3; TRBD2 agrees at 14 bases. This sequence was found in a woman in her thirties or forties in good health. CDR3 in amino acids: CASSSHTGLAGVRTSTDTQYF. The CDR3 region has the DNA TGTGCCAGCAGCTCCCATACGGGACTAGCGGGGGTCAGAACTAGCACAGATACGCAGTATTTT.